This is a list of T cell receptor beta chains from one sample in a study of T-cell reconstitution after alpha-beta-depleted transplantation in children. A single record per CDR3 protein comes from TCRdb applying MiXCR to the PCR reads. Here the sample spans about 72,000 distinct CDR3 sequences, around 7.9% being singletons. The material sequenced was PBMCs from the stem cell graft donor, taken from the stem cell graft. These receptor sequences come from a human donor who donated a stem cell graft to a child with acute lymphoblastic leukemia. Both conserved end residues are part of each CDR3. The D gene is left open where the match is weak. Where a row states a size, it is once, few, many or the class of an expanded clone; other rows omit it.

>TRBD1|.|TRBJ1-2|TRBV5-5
CASIPTTGGLGYTF
TGTGCCAGCATCCCCACGACAGGGGGATTGGGCTACACCTTC
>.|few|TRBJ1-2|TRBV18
CASSHLRDTHYGYTF
TGTGCCAGCTCACACCTCCGGGACACCCATTATGGCTACACCTTC
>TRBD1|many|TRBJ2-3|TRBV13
CASSLKTGSRDTQYF
TGTGCCAGCAGCCTAAAGACAGGGTCCCGAGATACGCAGTATTTT
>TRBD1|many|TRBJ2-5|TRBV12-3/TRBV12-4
CASSLAGTGQETHYF
TGTGCCAGCAGTCTGGCCGGGACAGGGCAAGAGACCCATTACTTC
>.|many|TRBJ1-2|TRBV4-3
CASSRNAGVGYGYTF
TGCGCCAGCAGCCGTAACGCAGGGGTCGGCTATGGCTACACCTTC
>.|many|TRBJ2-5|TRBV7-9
CASSSTGRQETHYF
TGTGCCAGCAGCTCGACAGGGAGGCAAGAGACCCATTACTTC
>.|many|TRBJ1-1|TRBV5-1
CASSLQGNTEAFF
TGCGCCAGCAGCTTGCAGGGGAACACTGAAGCTTTCTTT
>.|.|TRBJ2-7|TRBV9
CASSPGGTYEQYF
TGTGCCAGCAGCCCCGGGGGTACCTACGAGCAGTACTTC
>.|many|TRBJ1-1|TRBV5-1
CASSLDRGRTEAFF
TGCGCCAGCAGCTTGGATAGGGGCCGGACTGAAGCTTTCTTT
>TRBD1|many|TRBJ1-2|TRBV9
CASGDRGYGYTF
TGTGCCAGTGGGGACAGGGGCTATGGCTACACCTTC
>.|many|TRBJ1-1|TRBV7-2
CASSSQLNTEAFF
TGTGCCAGCAGCTCGCAACTAAACACTGAAGCTTTCTTT
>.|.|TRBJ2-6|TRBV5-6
CASSLGGRSGANVLTF
TGTGCCAGCAGCTTGGGGGGCAGATCTGGGGCCAACGTCCTGACTTTC
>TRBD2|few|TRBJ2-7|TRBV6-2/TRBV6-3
CASKAGGSYEQYF
TGTGCCAGCAAAGCGGGGGGCTCCTACGAGCAGTACTTC
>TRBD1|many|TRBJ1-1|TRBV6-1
CASSEQGGIEAFF
TGTGCCAGCAGTGAACAGGGGGGAATTGAAGCTTTCTTT
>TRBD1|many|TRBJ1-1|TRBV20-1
CSADRDSNTEAFF
TGCAGTGCTGACCGGGACAGTAACACTGAAGCTTTCTTT
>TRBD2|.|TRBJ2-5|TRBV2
CAYIGGRETQYF
TGTGCCTACATCGGCGGGAGGGAGACCCAGTACTTC
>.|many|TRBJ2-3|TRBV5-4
CASSFAARFTDTQYF
TGTGCCAGCAGCTTTGCCGCGAGGTTCACAGATACGCAGTATTTT
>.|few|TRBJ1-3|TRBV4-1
CASSRVVGNTIYF
TGCGCCAGCAGCCGGGTGGTAGGAAACACCATATATTTT
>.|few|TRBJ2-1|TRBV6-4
CASSEAPGADNEQFF
TGTGCCAGCAGTGAGGCGCCGGGAGCCGACAATGAGCAGTTCTTC
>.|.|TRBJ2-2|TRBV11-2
CASRVAREAGELFF
TGTGCCAGCAGGGTCGCCAGGGAGGCCGGGGAGCTGTTTTTT
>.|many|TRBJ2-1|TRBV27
CASSLFRDLNEQFF
TGTGCCAGCAGTTTATTCCGGGACCTAAATGAGCAGTTCTTC
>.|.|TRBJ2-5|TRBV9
CASSPTSGTPGAQYF
TGTGCCAGCAGCCCAACCTCCGGGACCCCAGGCGCCCAGTACTTC
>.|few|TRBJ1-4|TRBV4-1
CASSQDGTTATNEKLFF
TGCGCCAGCAGCCAGGATGGGACAACTGCAACTAATGAAAAACTGTTTTTT
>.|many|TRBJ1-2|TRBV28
CASSSGTSLYGYTF
TGTGCCAGCAGCTCCGGGACATCCCTTTATGGCTACACCTTC
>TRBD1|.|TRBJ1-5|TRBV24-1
CATSDSTGAQPQHF
TGTGCCACCAGTGATTCAACAGGGGCTCAGCCCCAGCATTTT
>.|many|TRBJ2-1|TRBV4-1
CASSQDRGGKNNEQFF
TGCGCCAGCAGCCAAGATCGGGGCGGGAAAAACAATGAGCAGTTCTTC
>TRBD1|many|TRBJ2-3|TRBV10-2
CASQRQGISTDTQYF
TGCGCCAGCCAGAGACAGGGTATAAGCACAGATACGCAGTATTTT
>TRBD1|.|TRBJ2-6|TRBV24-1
CATSNRGHRGANVLTF
TGTGCCACCTCTAACAGGGGGCATCGTGGGGCCAACGTCCTGACTTTC
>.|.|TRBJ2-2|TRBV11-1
CASSLAPFGTTNTGELFF
TGTGCCAGCAGCTTAGCCCCCTTTGGAACCACGAACACCGGGGAGCTGTTTTTT
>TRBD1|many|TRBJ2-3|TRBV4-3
CASSPRQGATDTQYF
TGCGCCAGCAGCCCCCGACAGGGGGCAACAGATACGCAGTATTTT
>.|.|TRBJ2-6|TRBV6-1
CASSEIGGKFSGANVLTF
TGTGCCAGCAGTGAAATCGGAGGAAAGTTCTCTGGGGCCAACGTCCTGACTTTC